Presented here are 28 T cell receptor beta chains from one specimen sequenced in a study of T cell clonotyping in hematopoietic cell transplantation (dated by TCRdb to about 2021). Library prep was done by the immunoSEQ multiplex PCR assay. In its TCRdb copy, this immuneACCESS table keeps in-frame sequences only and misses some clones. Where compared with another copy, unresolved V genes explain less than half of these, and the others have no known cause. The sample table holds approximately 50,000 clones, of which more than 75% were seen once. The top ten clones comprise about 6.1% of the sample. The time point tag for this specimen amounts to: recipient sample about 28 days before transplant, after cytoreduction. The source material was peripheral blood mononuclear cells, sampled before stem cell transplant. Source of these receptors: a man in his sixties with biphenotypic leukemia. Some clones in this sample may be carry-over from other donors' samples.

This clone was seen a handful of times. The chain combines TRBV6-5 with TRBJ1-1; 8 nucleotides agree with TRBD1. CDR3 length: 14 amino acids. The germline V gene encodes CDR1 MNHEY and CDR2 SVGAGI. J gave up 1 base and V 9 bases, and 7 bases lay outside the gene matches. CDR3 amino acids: CASTPTGENTEAFF. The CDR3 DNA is TGTGCCAGTACCCCGACAGGGGAGAACACTGAAGCTTTCTTT.

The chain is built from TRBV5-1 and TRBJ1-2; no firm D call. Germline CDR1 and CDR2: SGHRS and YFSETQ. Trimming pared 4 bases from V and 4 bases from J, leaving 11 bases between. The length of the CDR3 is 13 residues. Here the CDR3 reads CASSIDYLYGYTF. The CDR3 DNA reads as TGCGCCAGCAGCATCGACTACCTCTATGGCTACACCTTC.

The CDR3 reads CASSLESSYEQYF. DNA for the CDR3: TGTGCCAGCAGCTTAGAGTCCTCCTACGAGCAGTACTTC. This chain uses TRBV11-3 with TRBJ2-7; D ambiguous. CDR1 and CDR2 from the germline V gene are SGHNT and YENEEA. V lost 0 bases and J 0 bases, leaving 3 bases between the germline ends. The CDR3 is 13 amino acids.

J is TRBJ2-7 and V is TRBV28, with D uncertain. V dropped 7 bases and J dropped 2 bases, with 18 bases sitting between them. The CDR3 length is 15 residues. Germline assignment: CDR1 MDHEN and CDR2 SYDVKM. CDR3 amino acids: CASTSVWQDAYEQYF. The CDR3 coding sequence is TGTGCCAGCACCAGCGTTTGGCAGGACGCCTACGAGCAGTACTTC.

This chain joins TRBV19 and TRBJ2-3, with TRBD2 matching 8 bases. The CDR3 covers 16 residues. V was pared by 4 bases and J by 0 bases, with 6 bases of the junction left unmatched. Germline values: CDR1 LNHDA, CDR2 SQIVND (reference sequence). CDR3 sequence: CASSTMASGSTDTQYF. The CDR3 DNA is TGTGCCAGTAGTACGATGGCTAGCGGGAGCACAGATACGCAGTATTTT. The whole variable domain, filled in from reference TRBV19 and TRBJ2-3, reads DGGITQSPKYLFRKEGQNVTLSCEQNLNHDAMYWYRQDPGQGLRLIYYSQIVNDFQKGDIAEGYSVSREKKESFPLTVTSAQKNPTAFYLCASSTMASGSTDTQYFGPGTRLTVL.

DNA for the CDR3: TGCGCCAGCAGCTTGGTAGTTTCGGGTGACTATGGCTACACCTTC. Its translation is CASSLVVSGDYGYTF. J is TRBJ1-2 and V is TRBV5-1; D not certain. Between the trimmed V and J ends, which lost 0 bases and 3 bases, there was a span of 12 bases. Per the germline V gene, CDR1 is SGHRS and CDR2 is YFSETQ. The CDR3 is 15 residues long.

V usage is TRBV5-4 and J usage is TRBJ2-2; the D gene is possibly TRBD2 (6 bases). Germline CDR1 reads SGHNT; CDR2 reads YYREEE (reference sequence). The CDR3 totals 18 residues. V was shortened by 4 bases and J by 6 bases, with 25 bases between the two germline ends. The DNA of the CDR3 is TGTGCCAGCAGCGCCGCAGAGACTAGAACGGGTAGGGCCGGGGAGCTGTTTTTT. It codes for CASSAAETRTGRAGELFF. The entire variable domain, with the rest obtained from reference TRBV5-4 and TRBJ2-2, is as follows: ETGVTQSPTHLIKTRGQQVTLRCSSQSGHNTVSWYQQALGQGPQFIFQYYREEENGRGNFPPRFSGLQFPNYSSELNVNALELDDSALYLCASSAAETRTGRAGELFFGEGSRLTVL.

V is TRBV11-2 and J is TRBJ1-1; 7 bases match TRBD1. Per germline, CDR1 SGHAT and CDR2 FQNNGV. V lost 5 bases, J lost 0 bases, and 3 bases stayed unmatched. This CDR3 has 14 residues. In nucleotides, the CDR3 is TGTGCCAGCAGCCGAGGGGGCATGAACACTGAAGCTTTCTTT. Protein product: CASSRGGMNTEAFF.

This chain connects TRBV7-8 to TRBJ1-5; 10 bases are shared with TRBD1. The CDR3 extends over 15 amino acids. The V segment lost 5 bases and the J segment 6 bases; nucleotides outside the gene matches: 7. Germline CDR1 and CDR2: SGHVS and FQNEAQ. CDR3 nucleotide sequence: TGTGCCAGCAGCCCCGGGACAGGGGCTGCTCAGCCCCAGCATTTT. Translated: CASSPGTGAAQPQHF.

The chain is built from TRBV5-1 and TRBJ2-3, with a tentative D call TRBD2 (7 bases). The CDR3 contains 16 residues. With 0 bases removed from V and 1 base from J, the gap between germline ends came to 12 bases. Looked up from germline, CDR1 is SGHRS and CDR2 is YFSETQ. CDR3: CASSLGGGEGTDTQYF. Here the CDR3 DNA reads TGCGCCAGCAGCTTGGGCGGGGGCGAGGGCACAGATACGCAGTATTTT. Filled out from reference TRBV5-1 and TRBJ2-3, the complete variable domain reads KAGVTQTPRYLIKTRGQQVTLSCSPISGHRSVSWYQQTPGQGLQFLFEYFSETQRNKGNFPGRFSGRQFSNSRSEMNVSTLELGDSALYLCASSLGGGEGTDTQYFGPGTRLTVL.

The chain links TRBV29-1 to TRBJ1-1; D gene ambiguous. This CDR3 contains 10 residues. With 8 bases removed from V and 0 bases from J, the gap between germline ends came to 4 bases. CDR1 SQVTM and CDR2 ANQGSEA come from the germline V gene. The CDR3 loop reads CSLMNTEAFF. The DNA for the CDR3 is TGCAGCCTGATGAACACTGAAGCTTTCTTT.

DNA for the CDR3: TGTGCCAGCAGCTCAGGGGTTAGCAATCAGCCCCAGCATTTT. Translation: CASSSGVSNQPQHF. This rearrangement joins TRBV7-2 to TRBJ1-5, with a tentative D call TRBD1 (6 bases). Germline assignment: CDR1 SGHTA and CDR2 FQGNSA. The CDR3 totals 14 residues. V gave up 4 bases and J gave up 0 bases, with 7 bases separating them.

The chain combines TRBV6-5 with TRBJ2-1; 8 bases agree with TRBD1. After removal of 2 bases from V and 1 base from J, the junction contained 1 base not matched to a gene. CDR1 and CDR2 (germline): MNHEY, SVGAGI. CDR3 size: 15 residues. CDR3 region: CASSYTGGSYNEQFF. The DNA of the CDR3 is TGTGCCAGCAGTTACACAGGGGGGTCCTACAATGAGCAGTTCTTC.

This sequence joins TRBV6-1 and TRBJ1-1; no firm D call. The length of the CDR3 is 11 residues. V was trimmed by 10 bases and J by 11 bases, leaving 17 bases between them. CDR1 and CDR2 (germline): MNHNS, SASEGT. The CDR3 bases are TGTGCCACCCAGCAAAATCCGGGTGCTTTCTTT. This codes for CATQQNPGAFF.

The CDR3 DNA is TGTGCCACCAGCAGAGGGGACAGGGATCAGCCCCAGCATTTT. Translation gives CATSRGDRDQPQHF. This sequence joins TRBV15 and TRBJ1-5; TRBD1 aligns across 9 bases. CDR1 is LNHNV, CDR2 YYDKDF, per germline (reference sequence). This CDR3 has 14 amino acids. Unmatched junction bases numbered 0, after V lost 1 base and J lost 5 bases.

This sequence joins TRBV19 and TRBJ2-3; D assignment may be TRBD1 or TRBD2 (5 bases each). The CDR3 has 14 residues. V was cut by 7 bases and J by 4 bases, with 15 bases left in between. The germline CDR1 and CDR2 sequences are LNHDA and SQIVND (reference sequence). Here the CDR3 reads CASTDRGPADTQYF. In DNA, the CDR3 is TGTGCCAGTACCGATCGGGGACCCGCAGATACGCAGTATTTT.

CDR3 in DNA: TGTGCCAGCATGAAAGACAGGGTCCAAGAGACCCAGTACTTC. Protein sequence: CASMKDRVQETQYF. The V gene is TRBV6-1, the J gene TRBJ2-5; 7 bases map to TRBD1. V dropped 7 bases and J dropped 1; count of bases not matched to a gene: 6. This CDR3 contains 14 residues. Germline V lookup: CDR1 MNHNS, CDR2 SASEGT.

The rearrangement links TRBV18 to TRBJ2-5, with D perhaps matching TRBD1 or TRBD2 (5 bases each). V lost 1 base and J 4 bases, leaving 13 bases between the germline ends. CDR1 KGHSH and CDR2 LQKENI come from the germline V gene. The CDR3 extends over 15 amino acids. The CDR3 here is CASSPLLRGSETQYF. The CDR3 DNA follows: TGTGCCAGCTCACCACTTCTGAGGGGATCAGAGACCCAGTACTTC.

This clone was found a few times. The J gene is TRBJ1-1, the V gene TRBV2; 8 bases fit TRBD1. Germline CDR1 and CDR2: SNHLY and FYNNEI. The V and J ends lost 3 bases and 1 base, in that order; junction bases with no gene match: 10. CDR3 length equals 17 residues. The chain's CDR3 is CASSEHSGGDWNTEAFF. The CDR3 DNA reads TGTGCCAGCAGTGAGCATTCAGGGGGCGATTGGAACACTGAAGCTTTCTTT.

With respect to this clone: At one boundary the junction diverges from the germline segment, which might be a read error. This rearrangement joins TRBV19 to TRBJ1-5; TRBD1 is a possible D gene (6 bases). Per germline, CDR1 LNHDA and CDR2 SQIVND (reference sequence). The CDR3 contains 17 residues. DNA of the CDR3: TGTGCCAGTAGTATTGGTACGGACAGAAGAGATAATCAACCCCAGCATTTT. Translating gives CASSIGTDRRDNQPQHF.

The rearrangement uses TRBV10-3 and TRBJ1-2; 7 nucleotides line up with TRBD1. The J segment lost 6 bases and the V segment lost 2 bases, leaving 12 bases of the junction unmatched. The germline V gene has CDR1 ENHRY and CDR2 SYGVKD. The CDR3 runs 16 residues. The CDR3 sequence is CAISEATQGSHHGYTF. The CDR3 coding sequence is TGTGCCATCAGTGAGGCAACACAGGGGTCCCACCATGGCTACACCTTC.

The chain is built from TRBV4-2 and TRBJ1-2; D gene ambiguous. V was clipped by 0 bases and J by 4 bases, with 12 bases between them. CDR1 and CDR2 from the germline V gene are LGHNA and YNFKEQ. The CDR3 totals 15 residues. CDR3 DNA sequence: TGTGCCAGCAGCCAAGATGGCGGGAGCACCTATGGCTACACCTTC. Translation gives CASSQDGGSTYGYTF.

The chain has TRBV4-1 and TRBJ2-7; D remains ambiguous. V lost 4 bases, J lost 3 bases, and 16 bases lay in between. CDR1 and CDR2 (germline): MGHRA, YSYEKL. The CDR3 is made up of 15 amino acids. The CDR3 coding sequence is TGCGCCAGCAGCCCAGGACGCGGTCAGGACTACGAGCAGTACTTC. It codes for CASSPGRGQDYEQYF.

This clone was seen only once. This CDR3 is CASSLGSSPNEQFF. CDR3 DNA sequence: TGTGCCAGCAGCTTAGGTTCGTCCCCCAATGAGCAGTTCTTC. This chain connects TRBV7-2 to TRBJ2-1; no clear D. Trimming left V 1 base short and J 6 bases short, with 10 bases between. Germline lookup yields CDR1 SGHTA and CDR2 FQGNSA. The CDR3 spans 14 residues.

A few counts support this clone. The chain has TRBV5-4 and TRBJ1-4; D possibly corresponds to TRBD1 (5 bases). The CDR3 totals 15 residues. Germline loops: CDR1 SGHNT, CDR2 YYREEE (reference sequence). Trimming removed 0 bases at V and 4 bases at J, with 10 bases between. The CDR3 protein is CASSLGSQGNEKLFF. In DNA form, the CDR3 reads TGTGCCAGCAGCTTGGGTTCCCAGGGTAATGAAAAACTGTTTTTT.

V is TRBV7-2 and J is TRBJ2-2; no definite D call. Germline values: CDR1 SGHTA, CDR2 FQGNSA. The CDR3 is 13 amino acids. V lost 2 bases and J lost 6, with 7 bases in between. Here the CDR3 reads CASSLKPAGELFF. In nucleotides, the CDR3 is TGTGCCAGCAGCTTAAAGCCGGCCGGGGAGCTGTTTTTT.

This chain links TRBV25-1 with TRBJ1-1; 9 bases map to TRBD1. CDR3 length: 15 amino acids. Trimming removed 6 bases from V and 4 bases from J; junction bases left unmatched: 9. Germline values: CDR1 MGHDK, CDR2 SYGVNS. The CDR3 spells CASSAGTGIITEAFF. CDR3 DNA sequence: TGTGCCAGCAGCGCCGGGACAGGGATAATCACTGAAGCTTTCTTT.

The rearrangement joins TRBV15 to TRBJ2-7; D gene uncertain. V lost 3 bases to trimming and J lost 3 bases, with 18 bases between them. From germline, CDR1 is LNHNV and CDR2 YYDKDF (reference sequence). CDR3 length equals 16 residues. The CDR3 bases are TGTGCCACCAGCAGGGACCTGGAAGCGAGCAACTACGAGCAGTACTTC. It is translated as CATSRDLEASNYEQYF.